This note documents a single TCR beta chain sequence. Its antigen is unidentified. The data were taken from a study of T cell responses to AZD1222 COVID-19 vaccine. Notes on the study in general: White British ancestry dominated among donors, who included more females, and clonal diversity was possibly underestimated.

Per germline, CDR1 GTSNPN and CDR2 SVGIG (reference sequence). The CDR3 is 16 amino acids. The ends lost 0 bases at V and 8 bases at J; junction bases unmatched: 8. Clones were read by immunoSEQ multiplex PCR, and TCRdb kept only the in-frame ones, dropping some. The sample lists 89,000 or so clones; around 84% were seen once. The V and J genes are TRBV30 and TRBJ2-2, with 11 nucleotides matching TRBD1. This sample comprised peripheral blood, obtained 28 days after the second AZD1222 dose. The receptor was derived from an adult who received the AZD1222 COVID-19 vaccine. CDR3 nucleotides: TGTGCCTGGAGTGTACGGGGGACAGGGGGAAAGGGGGAGCTGTTTTTT. As protein: CAWSVRGTGGKGELFF.